The clone carrying this TCR beta chain has at least ten counts. What it recognizes is unknown. The sample originates from a study of T-cell reconstitution after alpha-beta-depleted transplantation in children. The J segment lost 5 bases and the V segment lost 3 bases, leaving 5 bases of the junction unmatched. This CDR3 contains 13 residues. The V gene's germline CDR1 is SQVTM and CDR2 ANQGSEA. Unique molecular identifiers featured in how the TCRbeta library was prepared. TCRdb ran MiXCR on the PCR reads and lists one entry per CDR3 protein. The sample has 150,000 to 250,000 distinct CDR3 sequences; about 6% are singletons. Study conclusions and caveats: Approximately two months post-transplant, alpha-beta T cells reportedly originated from several hundred expanded graft clones.

This sequence was found in a girl under two years old with combined immunodeficiency, due to receive a stem cell transplant. Specimen: PBMCs, collected before TCRalphabeta/CD19-depleted stem cell transplant. The chain combines TRBV29-1 with TRBJ1-1; TRBD1 agrees at 8 bases. CDR3 sequence reads: CSVETGEETEAFF. CDR3 DNA sequence: TGCAGCGTTGAGACAGGGGAAGAGACTGAAGCTTTCTTT.